The rows below give T cell receptor beta chains drawn from one sample of a study of T cell responses to AZD1222 COVID-19 vaccine. Method: immunoSEQ multiplex PCR; TCRdb's copy keeps in-frame clones and lacks some. The profile shows about 140,000 clones, around 92% of them singletons. This specimen consisted of peripheral blood, obtained on day 0 of AZD1222 vaccination. All receptors come from an adult in good health. The CDR3 runs from the conserved cysteine through the conserved F or W. Not every row has a clone size; where given, it reads once, few, many or a size class.

TRBV11-2	once	TRBJ2-2	14	CASSLNELTGELFF
TRBV7-8	.	TRBJ2-7	14	CASSITWESYEQYF
TRBV6-5	.	TRBJ1-1	13	CASSYKGVTEAFF
TRBV19	.	TRBJ2-1	19	CASRNLAGGPQLRHNEQFF
TRBV4-3	.	TRBJ2-7	14	CASSQGTGNYEQYF
TRBV19	.	TRBJ2-2	16	CASSRTGTRNTGELFF
TRBV28	.	TRBJ1-2	13	CASSLYIRWGYTF
TRBV2	.	TRBJ2-5	15	CASRDRGLQGETQYF
TRBV28	.	TRBJ2-1	18	CASTQPLGGRRPYNEQFF
TRBV11-1	.	TRBJ2-5	16	CASSLEGFLGQETQYF
TRBV7-2	.	TRBJ2-5	15	CASSLVGGYGETQYF
TRBV7-2	.	TRBJ2-5	14	CASSLPILEETQYF
TRBV24-1	.	TRBJ2-7	14	CATSPGTGTDEQYF
TRBV7-9	.	TRBJ1-6	16	CASSLEGIGYNSPLHF
TRBV9	once	TRBJ1-1	16	CASSALGTGMNTEAFF
TRBV28	.	TRBJ1-2	13	CASRPKTGHGYTF
TRBV27	.	TRBJ2-3	16	CASSSLKGLGADTQYF
TRBV4-2	few	TRBJ1-1	14	CASSQGTGAPEAFF
TRBV28	.	TRBJ1-5	18	CASSFVLSLTDSNQPQHF
TRBV7-2	.	TRBJ2-7	14	CASSPWDRLYEQYF
TRBV10-3	.	TRBJ1-1	12	CAISVRDTEAFF
TRBV9	.	TRBJ2-3	16	CASSVWLAGGTDTQYF
TRBV11-2	.	TRBJ2-1	14	CASSRSGRSNEQFF
TRBV28	.	TRBJ1-4	13	CASSGQINEKLFF
TRBV6-2/TRBV6-3	.	TRBJ1-5	18	CASSPHLTGVWRNQPQHF
TRBV9	.	TRBJ2-3	16	CASSAKYWGGTDTQYF
TRBV11-2	.	TRBJ2-6	19	CASSLFGLAGLAGANVLTF
TRBV6-6	few	TRBJ2-1	12	CASSPRRNEQFF
TRBV12-3/TRBV12-4	.	TRBJ2-7	13	CASMKRLFDEQYF
TRBV7-6	.	TRBJ1-6	13	CASSSSTDSPLHF
TRBV28	.	TRBJ2-7	17	CASSLSPDRAETYEQYF
TRBV10-3	.	TRBJ2-2	14	CAINAGQNTGELFF
TRBV5-4	.	TRBJ2-2	14	CASSYTGKGGELFF
TRBV4-1	.	TRBJ2-7	15	CASSEGTGPPYEQYF
TRBV19	.	TRBJ1-5	12	CASSMGVQPQHF
TRBV28	.	TRBJ2-7	10	CASDPYEQYF
TRBV7-6	.	TRBJ1-3	15	CASSLVQSSGNTIYF
TRBV10-3	.	TRBJ2-7	11	CAISEFDEQYF
TRBV6-5	.	TRBJ2-7	13	CASSYAPGDEQYF
TRBV2	.	TRBJ2-2	14	CASTQSLGTGELFF
TRBV4-3	.	TRBJ2-1	15	CASSQDEASLNEQFF
TRBV6-5	.	TRBJ1-3	15	CASSLQTGVGNTIYF
TRBV18	.	TRBJ1-2	19	CASSPLWAQGARKNYGYTF
TRBV5-4	.	TRBJ2-6	16	CASSLAQRSGANVLTF
TRBV5-4	.	TRBJ2-7	14	CASSFGGDTYEQYF
TRBV24-1	.	TRBJ1-2	15	CATSDPGLGPEDYTF
TRBV5-6	.	TRBJ2-7	16	CASSYATNRGPYEQYF
TRBV19	.	TRBJ2-7	15	CASSTQTGDGHEQYF